These 24 T cell receptor beta chains came from one sample sequenced in a study of neoadjuvant anti-PD-1 for oral cavity cancer. Some clones are missing from TCRdb's copy, which holds only in-frame ones; the method was immunoSEQ multiplex PCR. The table records some 61,000 clones, roughly 81% of them present only once. Time point: after neoadjuvant nivolumab, at surgical resection. The sequencing here drew on PBMCs, taken after nivolumab (anti-PD-1) treatment. All receptors derive from a person between 35 and 79 years old with oral cavity squamous cell carcinoma.

V is TRBV6-1 and J is TRBJ1-4; 7 nucleotides align to TRBD1. The CDR3 spans 15 residues. V lost 4 bases and J lost 5; bases outside the gene matches: 7. In germline, CDR1 is MNHNS, CDR2 SASEGT. The CDR3 here is CASSATQGPNEKLFF. The CDR3 nucleotides read TGTGCCAGCAGTGCCACACAGGGGCCCAATGAAAAACTGTTTTTT.

The chain has TRBV10-3 and TRBJ2-3; D may be TRBD2 (5 bases). V dropped 0 bases and J dropped 11 bases, with 12 bases sitting between them. The CDR3 extends over 13 amino acids. Germline CDR1 is ENHRY and CDR2 is SYGVKD. The CDR3 region is CAISESLLEGQYF. The CDR3 DNA follows: TGTGCCATCAGTGAGTCACTTCTCGAGGGGCAGTATTTT.

The rearrangement joins TRBV29-1 to TRBJ2-1; D possibly corresponds to TRBD2 (5 bases). Per the germline V gene, CDR1 is SQVTM and CDR2 is ANQGSEA. This CDR3 contains 11 residues. Between the trimmed V and J ends, which lost 7 bases and 9 bases, there was a span of 13 bases. The CDR3 DNA reads as TGCAGCGCGGTCGAGGGTATTGAGCAGTTCTTC. Protein product: CSAVEGIEQFF.

This clone was detected only a few times. The rearrangement joins TRBV6-1 to TRBJ2-5; D unclear. This CDR3 is built from 13 residues. V was trimmed by 7 bases and J by 2 bases, leaving 11 bases between them. CDR1 is MNHNS, CDR2 SASEGT, per germline. The CDR3 nucleotides read TGTGCCAGCACCCGACTGGCTCAAGAGACCCAGTACTTC. It yields the protein CASTRLAQETQYF.

The CDR3 protein is CASSLARMNTEAFF. Here the CDR3 DNA reads TGTGCCAGCAGCTTAGCGCGGATGAACACTGAAGCTTTCTTT. The chain links TRBV11-2 to TRBJ1-1; the D is unclear. This CDR3 is built from 14 residues. Germline V gene data show CDR1 as SGHAT and CDR2 as FQNNGV. Trimming removed 1 base from V and 0 bases from J, with 6 bases in between.

This sequence joins TRBV10-3 and TRBJ1-2; the D gene is possibly TRBD1 (5 bases). From germline, CDR1 is ENHRY and CDR2 SYGVKD. The CDR3 is made up of 13 amino acids. Between the trimmed V and J ends, which lost 10 bases and 4 bases, there was a span of 16 bases. The DNA for the CDR3 is TGTGCCAACCGGGACGAAGGGCGCTATGGCTACACCTTC. Translated, it gives CANRDEGRYGYTF.

This clone is a singleton in its sample. The V and J genes are TRBV9 and TRBJ2-2; D is unresolved. Trimming removed 0 bases from V and 2 bases from J, with 5 bases in between. The CDR3 sequence is 14 residues long. CDR1 and CDR2 (germline): SGDLS, YYNGEE. This CDR3 reads CASSVGHNTGELFF. The CDR3 nucleotides read TGTGCCAGCAGCGTAGGTCACAACACCGGGGAGCTGTTTTTT.

The chain joins TRBV9 to TRBJ1-2; D remains unclear. The germline V gene has CDR1 SGDLS and CDR2 YYNGEE. Trimming removed 0 bases at V and 4 bases at J, with 7 bases between. The CDR3 contains 13 residues. CDR3 coding DNA: TGTGCCAGCAGCGTAGATTCTACCTATGGCTACACCTTC. It translates to CASSVDSTYGYTF.

The chain couples TRBV11-2 to TRBJ2-3; TRBD2 might be the D (6 bases). Per the germline V gene, CDR1 is SGHAT and CDR2 is FQNNGV. The CDR3 loop spans 14 amino acids. The V and J ends lost 5 bases and 3 bases respectively, with 12 bases between them. DNA for the CDR3: TGTGCCAGCAGCCTAGGGACTGCGACAGATACGCAGTATTTT. This translates into CASSLGTATDTQYF.

The genes are TRBV29-1 and TRBJ2-1; TRBD1 aligns across 8 bases. This CDR3 is built from 15 residues. CDR1 is SQVTM, CDR2 ANQGSEA, per germline. V dropped 4 bases and J dropped 7; count of bases not matched to a gene: 12. The CDR3: CSVALGRRGRNEQFF. CDR3 coding DNA: TGCAGCGTTGCTTTGGGGCGCAGGGGGCGGAATGAGCAGTTCTTC.

The table lists this clone with a count of one. The CDR3 loop is CASSLGTSGRIYF. The CDR3 DNA follows: TGTGCCAGCAGCTTGGGGACTAGCGGGAGGATCTATTTT. The chain uses TRBV7-8 and TRBJ2-3; 15 bases align to TRBD2. J lost 15 bases, V lost 3 bases, and 4 bases had no gene match. This CDR3 contains 13 residues. Germline V gene lookup returns CDR1 SGHVS and CDR2 FQNEAQ.

This rearrangement joins TRBV9 to TRBJ2-7; 10 bases are a match to TRBD2. V lost 1 base, J lost 6 bases, and 10 bases stayed unmatched. Germline CDR1 SGDLS, CDR2 YYNGEE. The CDR3 loop spans 16 amino acids. CDR3 sequence (DNA): TGTGCCAGCAGCGTAAGGGCCCTGGCTAGCGGGAGCGAGCAGTACTTC. Encoded protein: CASSVRALASGSEQYF.

This clone occurred once. Its ends do not fully match the called genes, so a read error is possible. CDR3 region: CASVGGGLPHF. Written as DNA, the CDR3 is TGTGCCAGCGTTGGGGGGGGTCTGCCCCACTTC. The V call is TRBV6-6, the J call TRBJ2-7, with 7 bases identical to TRBD2. The V gene's germline CDR1 is MNHNY and CDR2 SVGAGI (reference sequence). The CDR3 has 11 amino acids.

The gene calls are TRBV11-2 and TRBJ2-5, with D perhaps matching TRBD1 (5 bases). V was trimmed by 5 bases and J by 1 base, leaving 11 bases between them. Germline V lookup: CDR1 SGHAT, CDR2 FQNNGV. CDR3 size: 14 residues. In DNA form, the CDR3 reads TGTGCCAGCAGCCTCCCAGGGCGCCAAGAGACCCAGTACTTC. Translation: CASSLPGRQETQYF.

The chain carries TRBV10-1 and TRBJ2-2, with D hard to call. The length of the CDR3 is 12 residues. Trimming took 10 bases from V and 1 from J, leaving 7 bases between them. From germline, CDR1 is WNHNN and CDR2 SYGVQD (reference sequence). CDR3 sequence reads: CATSKNTGELFF. DNA for the CDR3: TGCGCCACCTCCAAGAACACCGGGGAGCTGTTTTTT.

The gene calls are TRBV6-5 and TRBJ1-2; TRBD1 might be the D (6 bases). Trimming took 4 bases from V and 4 from J, leaving 19 bases between them. CDR3 length equals 16 residues. The germline gives CDR1 MNHEY, CDR2 SVGAGI. CDR3 residues: CASSSPGEMTIYGYTF. CDR3 nucleotides: TGTGCCAGCAGTTCCCCAGGGGAAATGACCATCTATGGCTACACCTTC.

The V and J genes are TRBV10-2 and TRBJ2-7; D gene uncertain. Trimming removed 4 bases at V and 5 bases at J, with 9 bases between. CDR3 length equals 12 residues. The germline CDR1 and CDR2 sequences are WSHSY and SAAADI. DNA for the CDR3: TGCGCCAGCAGTGTACCATCGGACGAGCAGTACTTC. This codes for CASSVPSDEQYF.

This chain joins TRBV30 and TRBJ1-3; D is ambiguous. This CDR3 has 15 residues. V lost 2 bases and J lost 2, with 13 bases in between. CDR1 GTSNPN and CDR2 SVGIG come from the germline V gene (reference sequence). The CDR3 loop is CAWSSHQTAGNTIYF. The DNA of the CDR3 is TGTGCCTGGAGTTCCCACCAGACGGCTGGAAACACCATATATTTT.

This chain connects TRBV5-6 to TRBJ1-1; D is perhaps TRBD1 (6 bases). Germline CDR1 is SGHDT and CDR2 is YYEEEE. V was pared by 3 bases and J by 0 bases, with 9 bases between. This CDR3 comprises 14 residues. The CDR3 nucleotides are TGTGCCAGCAGCTCGGGACATATGAACACTGAAGCTTTCTTT. Its protein product is CASSSGHMNTEAFF.

The V call is TRBV28, the J call TRBJ1-2, with D possibly matching TRBD1 (6 bases). The length of the CDR3 is 14 residues. Trimming cost V 4 bases and J 6 bases, with 15 bases left between them. Germline CDR1 is MDHEN and CDR2 is SYDVKM. CDR3 in DNA: TGTGCCAGCAGTTGGGGGGCGAAGTACGATGGCTACACCTTC. Its protein is CASSWGAKYDGYTF.

The chain is built from TRBV19 and TRBJ2-1; D perhaps matches TRBD2 (7 bases). Per germline, CDR1 LNHDA and CDR2 SQIVND (reference sequence). This CDR3 has 16 amino acids. Trimming stripped 2 bases from V and 5 bases from J, with 16 bases between. CDR3 amino acids: CASSIWGASGDNEQFF. In nucleotides, the CDR3 is TGTGCCAGTAGTATATGGGGGGCTAGCGGCGACAATGAGCAGTTCTTC.

A few counts support this clone. This sequence joins TRBV11-2 and TRBJ1-3; D gene ambiguous. The germline CDR1 and CDR2 sequences are SGHAT and FQNNGV. The CDR3 is made up of 11 amino acids. Trimming shortened V by 1 base and J by 8 bases, and 3 bases separated the two germline ends. The CDR3 region is CASSLAYTIYF. The DNA for the CDR3 is TGTGCCAGCAGCTTAGCCTACACCATATATTTT. The variable domain in full, completed from reference TRBV11-2 and TRBJ1-3, reads EAGVAQSPRYKIIEKRQSVAFWCNPISGHATLYWYQQILGQGPKLLIQFQNNGVVDDSQLPKDRFSAERLKGVDSTLKIQPAKLEDSAVYLCASSLAYTIYFGEGSWLTVV.

The gene calls are TRBV10-3 and TRBJ1-3, with D unresolved. CDR1 and CDR2 (germline): ENHRY, SYGVKD. Trimming took off 6 bases at V and 0 bases at J, with 9 bases between the two ends. The CDR3 is 14 residues long. As DNA, the CDR3 is TGTGCCATCAGCCCCTCTAGCTCTGGAAACACCATATATTTT. Encoded protein: CAISPSSSGNTIYF.

The chain recombines TRBV7-9 with TRBJ2-7; 9 nucleotides match TRBD1. The junction had 13 bases not matched to a gene; V was cut back by 11 bases and J by 5 bases. CDR1 and CDR2 (germline): SEHNR, FQNEAQ (reference sequence). The CDR3 runs 14 residues. The CDR3 nucleotides read TGTGCCTCTGAAATCGGGACAGGGTACCACGAGCAGTACTTC. Protein: CASEIGTGYHEQYF.